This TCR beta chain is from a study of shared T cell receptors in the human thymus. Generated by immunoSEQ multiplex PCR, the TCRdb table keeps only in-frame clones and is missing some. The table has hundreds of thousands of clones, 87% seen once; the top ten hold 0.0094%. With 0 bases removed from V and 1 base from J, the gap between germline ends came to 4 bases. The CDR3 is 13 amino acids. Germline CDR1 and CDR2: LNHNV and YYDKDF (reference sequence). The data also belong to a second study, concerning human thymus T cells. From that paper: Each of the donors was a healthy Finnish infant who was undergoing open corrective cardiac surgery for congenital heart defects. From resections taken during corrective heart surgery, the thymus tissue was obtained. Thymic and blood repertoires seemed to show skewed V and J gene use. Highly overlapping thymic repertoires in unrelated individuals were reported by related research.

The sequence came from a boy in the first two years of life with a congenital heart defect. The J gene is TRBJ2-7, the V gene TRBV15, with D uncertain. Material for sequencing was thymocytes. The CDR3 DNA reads TGTGCCACCAGCAGAGAGGCTTCCTACGAGCAGTACTTC. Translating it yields CATSREASYEQYF.